The rows below give T cell receptor beta chains drawn from one sample of a study of blood T cell repertoires in COVID-19. Clones were read by immunoSEQ multiplex PCR, and TCRdb kept only the in-frame ones, dropping some. The sample includes approximately 82,000 clones, around four fifths of them seen just once. Sequencing input: peripheral blood. The source is a woman in her 70s with active or convalescent COVID-19. Each CDR3 is given with its conserved first and last residue. A D gene is named only where the DNA matches it firmly. Not every row has a clone size; where given, it reads once, few, many or a size class.

>.|TRBV11-2|TRBJ2-5|.
CASSSGRGGTETQYF
TGTGCCAGCAGCTCCGGAAGGGGGGGGACGGAGACCCAGTACTTC
>.|TRBV5-5|TRBJ1-1|.
CASSWGERTEAFF
TGTGCCAGCAGCTGGGGGGAGAGAACTGAAGCTTTCTTT
>.|TRBV10-3|TRBJ2-7|.
CAISESRQLYEQYF
TGTGCCATCAGTGAGTCGCGGCAGCTCTACGAGCAGTACTTC
>.|TRBV5-1|TRBJ2-7|TRBD1
CASSSGQTYEQYF
TGCGCCAGCAGTTCGGGACAGACCTACGAGCAGTACTTC
>.|TRBV7-2|TRBJ2-4|TRBD2
CASSPQGAGGYIQYF
TGTGCCAGCAGTCCCCAAGGCGCGGGGGGATACATTCAGTACTTC
>.|TRBV6-2/TRBV6-3|TRBJ2-1|TRBD2
CASSYVFGTIDEQFF
TGTGCCAGCAGTTATGTATTTGGGACTATCGATGAGCAGTTCTTC
>few|TRBV6-5|TRBJ1-2|TRBD1
CASSYSTGGRYTF
TGTGCCAGCAGTTACTCGACAGGGGGCCGCTACACCTTC
>.|TRBV27|TRBJ1-4|.
CASSFGVTNEKLFF
TGTGCCAGCAGTTTTGGAGTTACTAATGAAAAACTGTTTTTT
>.|TRBV3-1/TRBV3-2|TRBJ1-4|TRBD1
CASSQYRGLEKLFF
TGTGCCAGCAGCCAATACAGGGGGCTTGAAAAACTGTTTTTT
>.|TRBV28|TRBJ1-2|.
CASSPSGGYTF
TGTGCCAGCAGTCCCTCGGGGGGCTACACCTTC
>.|TRBV6-5|TRBJ1-2|.
CASRPTLTEYYGYTF
TGTGCCAGCAGGCCAACTTTGACAGAATACTATGGCTACACCTTC
>.|TRBV7-2|TRBJ2-7|TRBD1
CASSQQGFSYEQYF
TGTGCCAGCAGTCAACAGGGGTTTTCCTACGAGCAGTACTTC
>.|TRBV4-2|TRBJ2-7|TRBD2
CASSQDWSGGYEQYF
TGTGCCAGCAGCCAAGATTGGAGCGGGGGCTACGAGCAGTACTTC
>.|TRBV7-2|TRBJ2-5|.
CASSLKRLGETQYF
TGTGCCAGCAGCTTAAAGCGACTAGGGGAGACCCAGTACTTC
>.|TRBV2|TRBJ2-1|TRBD1
CASSTGTGVDNEQFF
TGTGCCAGCAGTACCGGGACAGGGGTGGACAATGAGCAGTTCTTC
>.|TRBV30|TRBJ1-3|TRBD1
CAWGAGTAGNTIYF
TGTGCCTGGGGAGCTGGGACAGCTGGAAACACCATATATTTT
>.|TRBV28|TRBJ2-5|.
CASSLPGTQETQYF
TGTGCCAGCAGTTTACCCGGGACTCAAGAGACCCAGTACTTC
>.|TRBV19|TRBJ1-5|.
CANRRDVEGQPQHF
TGTGCCAACCGGAGAGACGTGGAAGGTCAGCCCCAGCATTTT
>.|TRBV4-1|TRBJ2-2|TRBD2
CASSQGLRGGFGGELFF
TGCGCCAGCAGCCAAGGACTCCGGGGGGGCTTCGGCGGGGAGCTGTTTTTT
>few|TRBV3-1/TRBV3-2|TRBJ1-1|.
CASSQTVNTEAFF
TGTGCCAGCAGCCAGACAGTGAACACTGAAGCTTTCTTT
>once|TRBV2|TRBJ2-5|.
CATMGQTQETQYF
TGTGCCACCATGGGGCAGACCCAAGAGACCCAGTACTTC
>.|TRBV29-1|TRBJ2-7|.
CSVVTVSYEQYF
TGCAGCGTGGTGACAGTCTCCTACGAGCAGTACTTC
>once|TRBV4-3|TRBJ2-2|.
CASRRGGNTGELFF
TGCGCCAGCCGGCGAGGGGGGAACACCGGGGAGCTGTTTTTT
>once|TRBV3-1/TRBV3-2|TRBJ1-5|.
CASSQAAPRNQPQHF
TGTGCCAGCAGCCAAGCCGCCCCCCGGAATCAGCCCCAGCATTTT
>.|TRBV28|TRBJ2-2|TRBD1
CASRWTGNGELFF
TGTGCCAGCAGGTGGACAGGGAACGGGGAGCTGTTTTTT
>.|TRBV7-9|TRBJ1-2|.
CASSLARTDFYGYTF
TGTGCCAGCAGCTTAGCCCGGACAGACTTCTATGGCTACACCTTC
>.|TRBV5-4|TRBJ2-3|TRBD1
CASSLGGQGSDTQYF
TGTGCCAGCAGCTTGGGGGGACAGGGTAGCGATACGCAGTATTTT